A selection of T cell receptor beta chains follows, all from one sample in a study of cytomegalovirus exposure and HLA in healthy donors. Here immunoSEQ multiplex PCR was the method, and the copy in TCRdb shows in-frame clones only, minus some. The sample includes 180,000 or so clones, approximately 89% seen only once; the top ten take around 7.2%. The sequenced sample was PBMCs. The receptor source for this set is a young man in good health and CMV-seropositive. The CDR3 runs from the conserved cysteine through the conserved F or W. The D gene is left open where the match is weak. Only part of the rows carry a size: once, few, many, or a class if the clone is expanded.

J gene: TRBJ2-2
clone size: -
D gene: -
V gene: TRBV6-4
CDR3 DNA: TGTGCCAGCAGTGAAATCGCTAGTCTTGACGGGGAGCTGTTTTTT
CDR3 protein: CASSEIASLDGELFF

J gene: TRBJ1-2
clone size: -
D gene: -
V gene: TRBV29-1
CDR3 DNA: TGCAGCGTTTCAGGGAACTATGGCTACACCTTC
CDR3 protein: CSVSGNYGYTF

J gene: TRBJ2-3
clone size: many
D gene: -
V gene: TRBV30
CDR3 DNA: TGTGCCTCTACAGGGAACCGAGATACGCAGTATTTT
CDR3 protein: CASTGNRDTQYF

J gene: TRBJ2-7
clone size: -
D gene: TRBD1
V gene: TRBV6-1
CDR3 DNA: TGTGCCAGCAGTGGAACGGGACAGGGGCGGAACGAGCAGTACTTC
CDR3 protein: CASSGTGQGRNEQYF

J gene: TRBJ1-4
clone size: -
D gene: -
V gene: TRBV19
CDR3 DNA: TGTGCCAGTAGTATAACCCCCACAGGTGAAAAACTGTTTTTT
CDR3 protein: CASSITPTGEKLFF

J gene: TRBJ1-6
clone size: -
D gene: TRBD1
V gene: TRBV2
CDR3 DNA: TGTGCCAGCAACACAGGGGTTGAGTCACCCCTCCACTTT
CDR3 protein: CASNTGVESPLHF

J gene: TRBJ1-1
clone size: -
D gene: -
V gene: TRBV29-1
CDR3 DNA: TGCAGCGTCTCGACGGCAGGGTTGGGCACTGAAGCTTTCTTT
CDR3 protein: CSVSTAGLGTEAFF

J gene: TRBJ1-4
clone size: -
D gene: TRBD1
V gene: TRBV5-1
CDR3 DNA: TGCGCCAGCAGCCAGACAGGGAATGAAAAACTGTTTTTT
CDR3 protein: CASSQTGNEKLFF

J gene: TRBJ2-3
clone size: -
D gene: TRBD2
V gene: TRBV11-3
CDR3 DNA: TGTGCCAGCAGCTTAGGCCCCCTTAGCGGGATTGTGGATGGAGATACGCAGTATTTT
CDR3 protein: CASSLGPLSGIVDGDTQYF

J gene: TRBJ2-7
clone size: -
D gene: -
V gene: TRBV6-5
CDR3 DNA: TGTGCCAGCACCGCGGGGCCCGAGCAGTACTTC
CDR3 protein: CASTAGPEQYF

J gene: TRBJ2-1
clone size: -
D gene: TRBD2
V gene: TRBV4-1
CDR3 DNA: TGCGCCAGCAGCCAAGAAGGACTAGCGGTCCCCTACAATGAGCAGTTCTTC
CDR3 protein: CASSQEGLAVPYNEQFF

J gene: TRBJ2-1
clone size: -
D gene: -
V gene: TRBV11-3
CDR3 DNA: TGTGCCAGCAGTCCCGGGACCAGCTCCTACAATGAGCAGTTCTTC
CDR3 protein: CASSPGTSSYNEQFF

J gene: TRBJ2-3
clone size: -
D gene: -
V gene: TRBV2
CDR3 DNA: TGTGCCAGCAGTACACAGACAGCCGGCCCTTCAGCCAAAAGCACAGATACGCAGTATTTT
CDR3 protein: CASSTQTAGPSAKSTDTQYF

J gene: TRBJ2-3
clone size: -
D gene: TRBD2
V gene: TRBV19
CDR3 DNA: TGTGCCAGTAGTATTAGTCCATGGACTAGCGGGGGGGCCTCGGGAAGCACAGATACGCAGTATTTT
CDR3 protein: CASSISPWTSGGASGSTDTQYF

J gene: TRBJ2-6
clone size: -
D gene: -
V gene: TRBV30
CDR3 DNA: TGTGCCTGGACTCCCACCTTGGGGCGTCCTGGGGCCAACGTCCTGACTTTC
CDR3 protein: CAWTPTLGRPGANVLTF

J gene: TRBJ2-5
clone size: -
D gene: -
V gene: TRBV5-4
CDR3 DNA: TGTGCCAGCAGGCTAGCGAACCAAGAGACCCAGTACTTC
CDR3 protein: CASRLANQETQYF

J gene: TRBJ1-5
clone size: -
D gene: TRBD1
V gene: TRBV29-1
CDR3 DNA: TGCAGCGTTGCGGGACAGGAAGGTCAGCCCCAGCATTTT
CDR3 protein: CSVAGQEGQPQHF

J gene: TRBJ2-2
clone size: once
D gene: -
V gene: TRBV9
CDR3 DNA: TGTGCCAGCAGCGTACAGCCCGGCGGGGTCACCGGGGAGCTGTTTTTT
CDR3 protein: CASSVQPGGVTGELFF

J gene: TRBJ1-4
clone size: -
D gene: -
V gene: TRBV4-3
CDR3 DNA: TGCGCCAGCAGCCAAGATTCGACAGATTTTGAAAAACTGTTTTTT
CDR3 protein: CASSQDSTDFEKLFF

J gene: TRBJ1-1
clone size: -
D gene: -
V gene: TRBV11-3
CDR3 DNA: TGTGCCAGCAGCTTCAGAACAGGGAACACTGAAGCTTTCTTT
CDR3 protein: CASSFRTGNTEAFF

J gene: TRBJ2-7
clone size: -
D gene: TRBD1
V gene: TRBV28
CDR3 DNA: TGTGCCACCCAAGGGACAGGGGTATACGAGCAGTACTTC
CDR3 protein: CATQGTGVYEQYF

J gene: TRBJ2-7
clone size: -
D gene: -
V gene: TRBV5-4
CDR3 DNA: TGTGCCAGCAGCCCTCAGGCAGGGAGCTACGAGCAGTACTTC
CDR3 protein: CASSPQAGSYEQYF